Sequencing of this T cell receptor beta chain was carried out in a study of shared clonotypes between healthy human individuals (dated by TCRdb to 2020 to 2021). In terms of the full investigation: The cohort included three men and a couple of women between 18 and 49 years of age. Per donor, three plates each were used for CD4 naive and CD4 memory, two for CD8 naive, and one for CD8 memory. To estimate repertoire size and how much clonotype sharing occurs between individuals, the study deeply sequenced the blood TCR repertoires of five healthy adults. To increase sequencing depth and limit assay-specific biases, TCR repertoire library preparation and sequencing were carried out by different laboratories using diverse techniques. Each donor's leukapheresis produced roughly between roughly 0.9 and 9 billion PBMCs.

Using the deep immunoSEQ assay, TCR CDR3 regions were amplified from genomic DNA by multiplex PCR. Extracted genomic DNA from each cell subset was spread evenly across all wells of several immunoSEQ 96-well plates, with each plate serving as a replicate. For sorted subsets, each replicate PCR was loaded with 200 ng genomic DNA, equivalent to 30,000 to 35,000 T cell genomes. Purified libraries were quantified with a Qubit 3.0 fluorometer, sized on a Bioanalyzer 2100, and re-quantified with the KAPA Library Quantification kit. Every immunoSEQ 96-well plate was sequenced on a dedicated single-read 150-cycle Illumina NextSeq 550 flow cell. From the authors' description of their analysis: Because the immunoSEQ output included only junctional sequences and no quality scores, the filtering could not be the same as the filtering used for full-length reads. Sequences were annotated with PyIR, a Python wrapper for IgBLAST v1.9, using IMGT germline references to assign V/J genes and CDR3. Reads were removed for weak V/J assignments (E-value above 1e-6), missing CDR3, stop codons, out-of-frame junctions, or ambiguous translated residues. V3J clonotypes were defined as sequences sharing the same inferred V gene, J gene, and CDR3 amino acid sequence. To compute the percentage overlap between repertoires, the number of shared unique clonotypes was divided by the size of the smaller repertoire. Repertoire richness was assessed with RTK rarefaction, the Chao1 estimator, and Recon v2.1 estimates of unobserved clonotypes. Generation probabilities were computed with OLGA for all TCRbeta clonotypes obtained by the gDNA method from several donors. TCRdb retrieved this table from immuneACCESS and kept in-frame rearrangements only. Not all clones are present; in checked studies, unresolved V genes account for under half, and no reason is known for the remainder. V and J calls and clone size follow that table, whereas D and trimming were derived from the DNA. The sample records some 2.1 million clones, roughly 94% of which are singletons. Roughly 0.13% of the sample goes to the ten largest clones.

With regard to this clone: Its antigen is currently not known. No clone much larger than this one lies a single base away; base qualities are absent.

V has 5 bases trimmed and J has 3 bases trimmed; junction bases matching no gene number 7. The germline V gene gives CDR1 as MDHEN and CDR2 as SYDVKM. The CDR3 numbers 15 residues from cysteine through phenylalanine. The read is trimmed to its CDR3 DNA, 45 bases read in frame from base 1. Results and caveats for the whole study, not just this receptor: Based on pairwise subsampling, the degree of clonotype sharing among donors was expected to be affected by sequencing depth. Sharing across a handful of donors was observed for around 5% of naive CD4, less than 4% of naive CD8, 2% to 2.5% of memory CD4, and around 0.42% of memory CD8 clonotypes. Sampling was restricted to blood, and TCR repertoires in tissues likely differ from the TCR repertoires found in blood. Even with the large sequencing depth, rarefaction of the sorted-subset datasets indicated that sequencing was incomplete. Naive subsets generally had larger estimated clonotype richness than memory subsets did. The genetic and exposure-history diversity represented was limited by the small number of donors. Compared with non-shared clonotypes, the clonotypes found in all four sorted-subset donors had higher generation probabilities.

Donors were healthy HIV-negative adults with no recently reported acute infections or vaccinations. Only Caucasian adults living in Nashville, Tennessee, USA were represented among the donors. CD4+ T cells were enriched by magnetic negative selection; naive cells were then positively selected on CD45RA, and the negative fraction formed the memory subset. Blood was obtained by leukapheresis, after which PBMCs were separated by Ficoll-Histopaque density gradient centrifugation and cryopreserved in liquid nitrogen vapor phase. Analytical flow cytometry was used to check the purity and quantity of each magnetically sorted T cell population. Genomic DNA was isolated from every sorted fraction and measured by UV absorbance on a Nanodrop 2000c.

Sequencing input: naive CD4+ T cells sorted from blood. The cell subset or site label of this sample denotes: CD45RA+ positively selected. The TCR originated in a man aged 18 to 29 in good health. This chain is built from TRBV28 and TRBJ1-5; TRBD1 lines up with 7 middle nucleotides. The DNA reads as follows: TGTGCCAGCAGTGCGCCCGGGACAGTCAATCAGCCCCAGCATTTT. Translated, this gives CASSAPGTVNQPQHF.